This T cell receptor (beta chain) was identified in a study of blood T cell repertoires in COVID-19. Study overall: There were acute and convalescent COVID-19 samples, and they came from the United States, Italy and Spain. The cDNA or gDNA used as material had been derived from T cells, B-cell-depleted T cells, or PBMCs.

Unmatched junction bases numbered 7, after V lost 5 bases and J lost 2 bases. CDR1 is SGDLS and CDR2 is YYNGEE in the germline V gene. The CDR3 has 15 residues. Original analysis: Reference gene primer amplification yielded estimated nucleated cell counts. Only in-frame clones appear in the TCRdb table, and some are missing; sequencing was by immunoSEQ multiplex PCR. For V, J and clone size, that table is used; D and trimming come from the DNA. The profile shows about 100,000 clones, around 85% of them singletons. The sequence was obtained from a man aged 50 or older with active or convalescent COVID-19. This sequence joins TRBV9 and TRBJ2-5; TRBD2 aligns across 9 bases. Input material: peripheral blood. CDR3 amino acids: CASSRTSARQETQYF. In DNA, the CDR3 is TGTGCCAGCAGTAGGACTAGCGCGAGACAAGAGACCCAGTACTTC.